What follows describes a single TCR beta chain. Generated by immunoSEQ multiplex PCR, the TCRdb table keeps only in-frame clones and is missing some. The repertoire includes roughly 70,000 clones, approximately 97% of them detected once, and 2.4% sits in the top ten. The data originate from a study of cytomegalovirus exposure and HLA in healthy donors. Germline CDR1 and CDR2: MGHDK and SYGVNS. The CDR3 is 16 amino acids. With 3 bases clipped from V and 6 bases from J, the junction kept 11 bases outside the gene matches. The source of this sequence is a man aged 18 to 29 in good health and CMV-seronegative. The chain couples TRBV25-1 to TRBJ1-3, with 7 positions matching TRBD1. Sequencing was performed on PBMCs. The CDR3 protein is CASSDPGQLIPNTIYF. As DNA, the CDR3 is TGTGCCAGCAGTGACCCGGGACAGCTAATACCAAACACCATATATTTT.